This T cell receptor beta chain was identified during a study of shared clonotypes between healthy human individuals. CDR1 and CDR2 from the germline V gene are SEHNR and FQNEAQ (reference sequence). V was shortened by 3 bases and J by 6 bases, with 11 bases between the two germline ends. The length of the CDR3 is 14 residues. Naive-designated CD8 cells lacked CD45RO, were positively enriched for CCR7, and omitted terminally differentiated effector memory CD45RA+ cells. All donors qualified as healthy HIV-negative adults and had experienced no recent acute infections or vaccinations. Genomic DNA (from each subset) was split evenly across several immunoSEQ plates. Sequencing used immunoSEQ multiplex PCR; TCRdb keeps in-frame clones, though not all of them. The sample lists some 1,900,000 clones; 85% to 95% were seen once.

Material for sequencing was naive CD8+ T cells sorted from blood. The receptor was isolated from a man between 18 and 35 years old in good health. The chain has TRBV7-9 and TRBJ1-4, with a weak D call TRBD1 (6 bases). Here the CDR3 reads CASSFVGADEKLFF. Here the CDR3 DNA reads TGTGCCAGCAGCTTCGTGGGGGCCGATGAAAAACTGTTTTTT.